Presented here are 22 T cell receptor beta chains from one specimen sequenced in a study of shared clonotypes between healthy human individuals. TCRdb keeps only in-frame clones here, not all; method: immunoSEQ multiplex PCR. The sample lists 2 million to 2.5 million clones, 90% to 95% occurring once. The source material was naive CD4+ T cells sorted from blood. Subset of the sample: CD45RA+ positively selected. Source of these receptors: a man aged 18 to 30 in good health.

CDR3 coding DNA: TGTGCCAGCATGACAGGGCGGACTGGAAACACCATATATTTT. It codes for CASMTGRTGNTIYF. The chain combines TRBV27 with TRBJ1-3, with TRBD1 matching over 7 bases. Germline V gives CDR1 MNHEY, CDR2 SMNVEV (reference sequence). The CDR3 is 14 amino acids. V lost 7 bases to trimming and J lost 2 bases; unmatched junction nucleotides: 5.

Concerning this clone itself: This sample also contains other DNA sequences that code for the same CDR3. The CDR3: CASSLEGAGYGYTF. For the CDR3, the DNA is TGCGCCAGCAGCTTGGAAGGAGCTGGCTATGGCTACACCTTC. The V and J genes are TRBV5-1 and TRBJ1-2; D is ambiguous. Germline CDR1 reads SGHRS; CDR2 reads YFSETQ. CDR3 length: 14 residues. V lost 0 bases and J lost 4, with 10 bases in between.

As for this clone: At one end, the junction sequence differs from germline, possibly due to a read error. The chain links TRBV7-9 to TRBJ1-2, with D perhaps TRBD1 (5 bases). Germline V gene data show CDR1 as SEHNR and CDR2 as FQNEAQ (reference sequence). The CDR3 is made up of 11 amino acids. This chain's CDR3 is CASGGGGGYTF. CDR3 bases: TGCGCCAGCGGGGGAGGAGGAGGCTACACCTTC.

This clone was recorded only once. A much larger clone lies one base from this, so it may be a read error. This sample also contains other DNA sequences that code for the same CDR3. The chain joins TRBV4-1 to TRBJ1-1; possible D gene TRBD1, 5 bases. Germline assignment: CDR1 MGHRA and CDR2 YSYEKL. Deletions cut 0 bases from V and 1 base from J, with 6 bases between. The CDR3 has 14 amino acids. The CDR3 sequence: CASSQEQGNTEAFF. CDR3 bases: TGCGCCAGCAGCCAAGAGCAGGGGAACACTGAAGCTTTCTTT.

The rearrangement uses TRBV9 and TRBJ2-2; no clear D gene. Germline V gives CDR1 SGDLS, CDR2 YYNGEE. Trimming pared 0 bases from V and 7 bases from J, leaving 10 bases between. CDR3 length: 14 amino acids. DNA of the CDR3: TGTGCCAGCAGCGTAGGTCCGGAGAGCGGGGAGCTGTTTTTT. It is translated as CASSVGPESGELFF.

The chain combines TRBV7-8 with TRBJ1-1; no reliable D call. The CDR3 has 15 amino acids. Germline V gene lookup returns CDR1 SGHVS and CDR2 FQNEAQ. The V end was cut by 4 bases, the J end by 0 bases, with 12 bases between. This CDR3 is CASSWSSQMNTEAFF. For the CDR3, the DNA is TGTGCCAGCAGCTGGAGCAGCCAGATGAACACTGAAGCTTTCTTT.

J is TRBJ1-5 and V is TRBV19; D may be TRBD1 (6 bases). The CDR3 runs to 20 residues. V lost 4 bases to trimming and J lost 3 bases, with 28 bases between them. Germline V gene data show CDR1 as LNHDA and CDR2 as SQIVND (reference sequence). CDR3 region: CASSRRLPHFLDSYNQPQHF. The CDR3 DNA reads TGTGCCAGTAGTAGACGACTACCCCACTTTTTGGACAGCTACAATCAGCCCCAGCATTTT.

The CDR3 region is CASRRVVGGAPYEQYF. The CDR3 nucleotides read TGTGCCAGCAGGCGCGTCGTCGGGGGGGCTCCCTACGAGCAGTACTTC. This chain connects TRBV7-2 to TRBJ2-7, with 8 bases identical to TRBD2. V shed 6 bases, J shed 2 bases, and the junction held 12 bases outside the gene matches. The germline V gene encodes CDR1 SGHTA and CDR2 FQGNSA. This CDR3 has 16 amino acids. Variable domain in full (rest from reference TRBV7-2 and TRBJ2-7): GAGVSQSPSNKVTEKGKDVELRCDPISGHTALYWYRQSLGQGLEFLIYFQGNSAPDKSGLPSDRFSAERTGGSVSTLTIQRTQQEDSAVYLCASRRVVGGAPYEQYFGPGTRLTVT.

The chain is built from TRBV18 and TRBJ1-3, with D unclear. Per germline, CDR1 KGHSH and CDR2 LQKENI. Trimming pared 3 bases from V and 0 bases from J, leaving 9 bases between. The CDR3 is 15 residues long. The CDR3: CASSPGIGSGNTIYF. The CDR3 DNA follows: TGTGCCAGCTCACCGGGGATTGGCTCTGGAAACACCATATATTTT.

V usage is TRBV5-1 and J usage is TRBJ1-2; D not certain. CDR3 length equals 14 residues. Trimming shortened V by 0 bases and J by 2 bases, and 8 bases separated the two germline ends. The germline V gene has CDR1 SGHRS and CDR2 YFSETQ. The CDR3 is CASSLEIGNYGYTF. In DNA, the CDR3 is TGCGCCAGCAGCTTGGAGATCGGGAACTATGGCTACACCTTC.

The rearrangement uses TRBV7-9 and TRBJ2-7, with D tentatively TRBD2 (7 bases). The CDR3 is 14 amino acids. Between the trimmed V and J ends, which lost 3 bases and 2 bases, there was a span of 11 bases. Germline-derived CDR1 and CDR2 are SEHNR and FQNEAQ (reference sequence). CDR3 nucleotide sequence: TGTGCCAGCAGCTTCAGCGGGGACACCTACGAGCAGTACTTC. As protein: CASSFSGDTYEQYF.

This chain uses TRBV2 with TRBJ1-4, with D perhaps matching TRBD1 (5 bases). There are 14 residues in the CDR3. V was trimmed by 4 bases and J by 11 bases, leaving 17 bases between them. Germline V CDR1 and CDR2: SNHLY, FYNNEI. The CDR3 reads CASSGGGAGSKLFF. CDR3 bases: TGTGCCAGCAGTGGTGGAGGGGCAGGCAGCAAACTGTTTTTT.

The chain joins TRBV7-2 to TRBJ2-3; TRBD2 aligns across 8 bases. Germline V CDR1 and CDR2: SGHTA, FQGNSA. The CDR3 contains 14 residues. V shed 5 bases, J shed 6 bases, and the junction held 7 bases outside the gene matches. The CDR3 DNA follows: TGTGCCAGCAGCCCCGGACTAGCCTACGATACGCAGTATTTT. Protein product: CASSPGLAYDTQYF. The entire variable domain, with the rest obtained from reference TRBV7-2 and TRBJ2-3, is as follows: GAGVSQSPSNKVTEKGKDVELRCDPISGHTALYWYRQSLGQGLEFLIYFQGNSAPDKSGLPSDRFSAERTGGSVSTLTIQRTQQEDSAVYLCASSPGLAYDTQYFGPGTRLTVL.

A note on this clone: Other DNA sequences in the sample encode the same CDR3. The chain employs TRBV6-5 and TRBJ2-7, with D perhaps TRBD1 (6 bases). Per the germline V gene, CDR1 is MNHEY and CDR2 is SVGAGI. Trimming stripped 0 bases from V and 6 bases from J, with 6 bases between. CDR3 length: 12 residues. The CDR3 region has the DNA TGTGCCAGCAGTTACTCAGGGGGCGAGCAGTACTTC. Protein product: CASSYSGGEQYF.

The chain links TRBV6-6 to TRBJ2-7; TRBD1 agrees at 8 bases. Trimming removed 2 bases from V and 2 bases from J; junction bases left unmatched: 2. The length of the CDR3 is 14 residues. The V gene's germline CDR1 is MNHNY and CDR2 SVGAGI (reference sequence). The CDR3 reads CASSYVQGAYEQYF. The DNA for the CDR3 is TGTGCCAGCAGTTACGTACAGGGGGCCTACGAGCAGTACTTC.

This clone was seen just once. CDR3 sequence (DNA): TGCAGCGTGTCCCGATCTACCGGGGAGCTGTTTTTT. This encodes CSVSRSTGELFF. The chain couples TRBV29-1 to TRBJ2-2; D is undetermined. This CDR3 contains 12 residues. The germline CDR1 and CDR2 sequences are SQVTM and ANQGSEA. Trimming left V 6 bases short and J 5 bases short, with 10 bases between.

The chain links TRBV4-3 to TRBJ2-5; unclear D gene. Germline CDR1 is LGHNA and CDR2 is YSLEER. The CDR3 loop spans 13 amino acids. The V gene lost 1 base and the J gene lost 5 bases, with 8 bases spanning the gap. CDR3 bases: TGCGCCAGCAGCCAAGGGACCCTGGAGACCCAGTACTTC. Translating it yields CASSQGTLETQYF.

This CDR3 is CASSLGRAGEQFF. The DNA of the CDR3 is TGTGCCAGCAGCTTAGGCCGTGCCGGTGAGCAGTTCTTC. J is TRBJ2-1 and V is TRBV11-2; D is unclear. The V end was cut by 1 base, the J end by 9 bases, with 10 bases between. The V gene's germline CDR1 is SGHAT and CDR2 FQNNGV. The CDR3 is made up of 13 amino acids.

The J gene is TRBJ2-7, the V gene TRBV5-4; 12 bases agree with TRBD1. V was clipped by 0 bases and J by 11 bases; unmatched bases: 12. Germline V gene lookup returns CDR1 SGHNT and CDR2 YYREEE (reference sequence). There are 16 residues in the CDR3. In DNA form, the CDR3 reads TGTGCCAGCAGCTTGGCTCCGGGACAGGGGGCTGTGGGAAAGTACTTC. The encoded protein is CASSLAPGQGAVGKYF.

This chain connects TRBV6-6 to TRBJ2-2, with 7 positions matching TRBD1. CDR1 is MNHNY, CDR2 SVGAGI, per germline (reference sequence). The V and J ends lost 5 bases and 9 bases, in that order; junction bases with no gene match: 6. The CDR3 spans 13 residues. CDR3 coding DNA: TGTGCCAGCAGTCGGAACAGGGGCCGGGAGCTGTTTTTT. Amino acid sequence: CASSRNRGRELFF.

The chain couples TRBV6-6 to TRBJ2-5; 8 bases map to TRBD1. The end of the DNA fits TRBJ2-7 better, so the J call may be wrong. The germline gives CDR1 MNHNY, CDR2 SVGAGI (reference sequence). This CDR3 is built from 14 residues. The CDR3 DNA reads as TGTGCCATCAGCCCGGGACAGGCCGCCTACGAGCAGTACTTC. This encodes CAISPGQAAYEQYF.

The chain employs TRBV6-1 and TRBJ2-7; D is possibly TRBD2 (5 bases). CDR3 length equals 14 residues. Trimming took off 3 bases at V and 6 bases at J, with 15 bases between the two ends. Per the germline V gene, CDR1 is MNHNS and CDR2 is SASEGT. The CDR3: CASSDPALAPEQYF. The CDR3 DNA is TGTGCCAGCAGTGACCCGGCGCTAGCACCCGAGCAGTACTTC.